The 5 T cell receptor beta chains presented below share a single source sample, sequenced in a study of cytomegalovirus exposure and HLA in healthy donors. 60 Vbeta and 13 Jbeta primers were used in PCR. Some clones are missing from TCRdb's copy, which holds only in-frame ones; the method was immunoSEQ multiplex PCR. The data contain 150,000 to 200,000 clones, 70% of them singletons. The source material was PBMCs. The receptors were sampled from a man younger than 35 in good health and CMV-seropositive.

This clone was observed once. The rearrangement joins TRBV6-1 to TRBJ1-2; D is uncertain. CDR1 is MNHNS, CDR2 SASEGT, per germline. This CDR3 has 14 amino acids. Trimming took off 0 bases at V and 4 bases at J, with 9 bases between the two ends. Here the CDR3 reads CASSEALAVYGYTF. In DNA form, the CDR3 reads TGTGCCAGCAGTGAAGCCTTGGCAGTCTATGGCTACACCTTC.

The chain recombines TRBV6-5 with TRBJ1-1, with TRBD1 matching over 8 bases. The CDR3 loop spans 10 amino acids. V shed 8 bases and J 8 bases; nucleotides not matched to a gene: 1. CDR1 is MNHEY and CDR2 is SVGAGI in the germline V gene. In DNA form, the CDR3 reads TGTGCCAGCGGGACAGGAGAAGCTTTCTTT. Protein: CASGTGEAFF.

V usage is TRBV19 and J usage is TRBJ2-5; D is ambiguous. Germline V gene sequence: CDR1 LNHDA, CDR2 SQIVND (reference sequence). This CDR3 is 13 amino acids long. Trimming removed 10 bases at V and 5 bases at J, with 17 bases between. The DNA of the CDR3 is TGTGCCACCTCCAGGTCGAGTGCTGAGACCCAGTACTTC. Translation gives CATSRSSAETQYF.

The chain couples TRBV5-1 to TRBJ2-5, with D tentatively TRBD2 (7 bases). V lost 4 bases and J lost 1, with 11 bases in between. CDR3 length: 14 residues. Per germline, CDR1 SGHRS and CDR2 YFSETQ. CDR3 sequence reads: CASSGRGGQETQYF. The CDR3 nucleotides are TGCGCCAGCAGCGGGAGGGGGGGCCAAGAGACCCAGTACTTC.

The V call is TRBV15, the J call TRBJ2-1; 10 bases line up with TRBD2. The CDR3 is 17 residues long. The junction had 12 bases not matched to a gene; V was cut back by 6 bases and J by 4 bases. Germline loops: CDR1 LNHNV, CDR2 YYDKDF (reference sequence). The CDR3 DNA sequence: TGTGCCACCAGGCTTTTTCCGGGACTAGCGCCATACAATGAGCAGTTCTTC. This translates into CATRLFPGLAPYNEQFF.